This TCR beta chain was sequenced in a study of cytomegalovirus exposure and HLA in healthy donors. As for this clone: Its antigen remains unknown.

Germline V gives CDR1 SGHDT, CDR2 YYEEEE. Trimming left V 1 base short and J 1 base short, with 11 bases between. The CDR3 length is 16 residues. Overall study findings and caveats: Confirmation was obtained in vitro that a few CMV-associated chains are specific for CMV antigens.

The study ran its PCR with 60 Vbeta and 13 Jbeta primers. The table came from immunoSEQ multiplex PCR; TCRdb's copy has only in-frame clones and leaves some out. The sample has over 80,000 clones. Sequenced: PBMCs. This chain uses TRBV5-6 with TRBJ1-4; the D is unclear. The sequence was collected from a girl between 5 and 17 years old in good health and CMV-seropositive. This CDR3 reads CASSLTPPKTNEKLFF. CDR3 coding DNA: TGTGCCAGCAGCTTGACTCCCCCAAAAACTAATGAAAAACTGTTTTTT.